Sequencing of this TCR beta chain was carried out in a study of blood T cell repertoires in COVID-19. Background on the study: From T cells, B-cell-depleted T cells, or PBMCs came the material, which was cDNA or gDNA.

Assay used: immunoSEQ multiplex PCR; TCRdb lists only in-frame clones, some missing. Counted here are some 280,000 clones, just over 85% occurring once; the ten biggest clones make up around 3%. Germline CDR1 reads MNHEY; CDR2 reads SVGAGI. Unmatched junction bases numbered 3, after V lost 0 bases and J lost 5 bases. The CDR3 spans 14 residues. The receptor was derived from a woman in her twenties or thirties with active or convalescent COVID-19. Source material: peripheral blood. This chain connects TRBV6-5 to TRBJ2-5; 7 bases fit TRBD2. The CDR3, as DNA: TGTGCCAGCAGTTACTCGGGAGGGCGGGAGACCCAGTACTTC. It encodes CASSYSGGRETQYF.